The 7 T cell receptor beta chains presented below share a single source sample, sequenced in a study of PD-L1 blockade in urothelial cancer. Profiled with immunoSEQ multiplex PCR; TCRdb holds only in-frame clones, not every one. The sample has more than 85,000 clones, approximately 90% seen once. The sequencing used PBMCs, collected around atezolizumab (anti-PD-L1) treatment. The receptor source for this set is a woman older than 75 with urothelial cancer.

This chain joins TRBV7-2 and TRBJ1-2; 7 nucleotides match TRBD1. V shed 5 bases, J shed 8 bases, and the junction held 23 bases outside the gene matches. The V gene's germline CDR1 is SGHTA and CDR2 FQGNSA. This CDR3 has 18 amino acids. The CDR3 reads CASSHPGTAFAPSRGYTF. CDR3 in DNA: TGTGCCAGCAGCCACCCCGGGACAGCTTTTGCCCCTTCTAGGGGCTACACCTTC. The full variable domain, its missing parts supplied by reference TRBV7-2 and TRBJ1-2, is GAGVSQSPSNKVTEKGKDVELRCDPISGHTALYWYRQSLGQGLEFLIYFQGNSAPDKSGLPSDRFSAERTGGSVSTLTIQRTQQEDSAVYLCASSHPGTAFAPSRGYTFGSGTRLTVV.

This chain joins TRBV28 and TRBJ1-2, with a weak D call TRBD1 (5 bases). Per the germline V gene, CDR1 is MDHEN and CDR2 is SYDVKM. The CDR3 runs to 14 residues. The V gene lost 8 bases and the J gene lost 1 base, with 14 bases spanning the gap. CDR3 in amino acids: CASGGGAGNYGYTF. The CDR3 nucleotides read TGTGCCAGCGGCGGTGGGGCAGGTAACTATGGCTACACCTTC.

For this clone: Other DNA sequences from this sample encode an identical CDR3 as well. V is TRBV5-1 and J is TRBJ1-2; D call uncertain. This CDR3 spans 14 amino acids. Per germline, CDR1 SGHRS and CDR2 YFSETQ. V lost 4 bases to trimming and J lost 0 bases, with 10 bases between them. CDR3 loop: CASSPDTTNYGYTF. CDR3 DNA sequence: TGCGCCAGCAGCCCCGACACCACTAACTATGGCTACACCTTC.

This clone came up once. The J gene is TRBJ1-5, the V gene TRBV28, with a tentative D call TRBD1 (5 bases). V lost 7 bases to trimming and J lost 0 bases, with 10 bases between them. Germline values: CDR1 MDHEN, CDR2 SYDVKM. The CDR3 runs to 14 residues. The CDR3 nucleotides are TGTGCCAGCATGGAGGGGCGTAGCAATCAGCCCCAGCATTTT. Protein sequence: CASMEGRSNQPQHF.

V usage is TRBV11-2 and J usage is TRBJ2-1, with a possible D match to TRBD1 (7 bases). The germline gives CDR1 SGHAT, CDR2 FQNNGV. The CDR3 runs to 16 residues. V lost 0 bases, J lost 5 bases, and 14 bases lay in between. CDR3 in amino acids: CASSLDGGGGHNEQFF. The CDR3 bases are TGTGCCAGCAGCTTAGACGGCGGAGGGGGCCACAATGAGCAGTTCTTC.

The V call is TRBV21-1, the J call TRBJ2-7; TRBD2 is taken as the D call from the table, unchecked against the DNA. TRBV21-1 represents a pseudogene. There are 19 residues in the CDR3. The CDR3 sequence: CASSPGLAGALCGTYEQYF. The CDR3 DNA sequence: TGTGCCAGCAGCCCCGGACTAGCGGGAGCCCTATGCGGAACCTACGAGCAGTACTTC.

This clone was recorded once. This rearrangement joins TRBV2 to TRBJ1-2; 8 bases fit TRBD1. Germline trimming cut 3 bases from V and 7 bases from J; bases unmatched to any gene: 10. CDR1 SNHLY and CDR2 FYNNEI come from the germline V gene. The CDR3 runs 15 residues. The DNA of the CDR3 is TGTGCCAGCAGTGAGGTGCCAGGGGGCAATGGTGGCTACACCTTC. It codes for CASSEVPGGNGGYTF.